The clone carrying this TCR beta chain was found a few times. From the 5' RACE reads, TCRdb called clonotypes with MiXCR, one entry per CDR3 protein. The table lists about 69,000 distinct CDR3 sequences, 4.6% of them singletons, with roughly 3.4% in the top ten. This CDR3 is built from 15 residues. Germline V lookup: CDR1 LNHDA, CDR2 SQIVND (reference sequence). The germline V and J ends were trimmed by 6 bases and 8 bases, with 22 bases remaining between them. The data originate from a study of early T cells in non-severe SARS-CoV-2 infection. The specimen was whole blood, collected at baseline. This rearrangement joins TRBV19 to TRBJ1-1; TRBD1 might be the D (5 bases). This receptor was obtained from an adult who was a healthcare worker with PCR-confirmed SARS-CoV-2 infection or an uninfected control (not recorded which). The donor label of this sample is uncertain. This CDR3 reads CASREGREGYSEAFF. The CDR3 nucleotides read TGTGCCAGTAGAGAGGGCAGGGAAGGCTATTCAGAAGCTTTCTTT.